Each of the 7 T cell receptor beta chains below was sequenced from the same sample in a study of identical twins. Via MiXCR, TCRdb re-called the 5' RACE reads, giving one row per CDR3 protein. The sample records roughly 260,000 distinct CDR3 sequences, over 13% being singletons. The specimen was memory (CD45RO+) T cells sorted from blood. The receptors come from a woman between 18 and 29 years old in good health.

The chain combines TRBV20-1 with TRBJ1-6; 7 bases fit TRBD1. The junction had 13 bases not matched to a gene; V was cut back by 6 bases and J by 14 bases. The CDR3 extends over 13 amino acids. Looked up from germline, CDR1 is DFQATT and CDR2 is SNEGSKA (reference sequence). The CDR3 DNA follows: TGCAGTGCAGCGGGACAGCTAGGACGAACCCTCCACTTT. Amino acid sequence: CSAAGQLGRTLHF.

J is TRBJ2-7 and V is TRBV29-1; D gene ambiguous. The ends were cut back, 4 bases at V and 4 bases at J, with 14 bases in the middle. CDR3 length equals 13 residues. The germline CDR1 and CDR2 sequences are SQVTM and ANQGSEA. The CDR3 bases are TGCAGCGTTGGGGTACTTGGAGCGTACGAGCAGTACTTC. Its translation is CSVGVLGAYEQYF.

The gene calls are TRBV7-2 and TRBJ2-7; D may be TRBD2 (6 bases). The V end was cut by 1 base, the J end by 4 bases, with 14 bases between. Germline V gives CDR1 SGHTA, CDR2 FQGNSA. This CDR3 is built from 15 residues. The CDR3 here is CASSLDGGVRYEQYF. The CDR3 region has the DNA TGTGCCAGCAGCTTAGACGGCGGGGTGAGGTACGAGCAGTACTTC.

The sample holds many counts of this clonotype. The V gene is TRBV7-9, the J gene TRBJ1-2, with a weak D call TRBD1 (6 bases). Trimming cost V 5 bases and J 4 bases, with 11 bases left between them. CDR1 and CDR2 from the germline V gene are SEHNR and FQNEAQ (reference sequence). CDR3 length equals 13 residues. The CDR3 spells CASSPQGLYGYTF. The CDR3 nucleotides are TGTGCCAGCAGCCCACAGGGCCTCTATGGCTACACCTTC.

V is TRBV5-1 and J is TRBJ2-3; 8 nucleotides match TRBD2. The CDR3 sequence is 14 residues long. The V gene's germline CDR1 is SGHRS and CDR2 YFSETQ. V was pared by 2 bases and J by 8 bases, with 7 bases of the junction left unmatched. This CDR3 is CASSFNGGAGTQYF. The CDR3 nucleotides are TGCGCCAGCAGCTTTAACGGGGGGGCAGGTACGCAGTATTTT.

This clonotype was seen more than once but under ten times. The chain combines TRBV5-1 with TRBJ2-1; TRBD2 agrees at 13 bases. The germline V gene has CDR1 SGHRS and CDR2 YFSETQ. Trimming cost V 4 bases and J 9 bases; bases outside gene matches: 7. The CDR3 totals 15 residues. CDR3 coding DNA: TGCGCCAGCAGCCCCGGGACTAGCGGGGTTAGTGAGCAGTTCTTC. Translated, it gives CASSPGTSGVSEQFF.

This clonotype has a count of ten or more. This sequence joins TRBV5-1 and TRBJ1-2; D gene unclear. CDR3 length equals 14 residues. Trimming stripped 4 bases from V and 8 bases from J, with 18 bases between. Germline CDR1 is SGHRS and CDR2 is YFSETQ. The DNA of the CDR3 is TGCGCCAGCAGCCCCCGAATGAGTGCTCAGGGCTACACCTTC. This translates into CASSPRMSAQGYTF.